This TCR beta chain was recovered during a study of cytomegalovirus exposure and HLA in healthy donors. Study results and limitations: Previous analysis showed most TCR beta V segments were productive about 87% or about 30% of the time. In a later analysis, DRB1 alleles had the most associated TCRs; HLA-C alleles the fewest. Sequences of the TCR beta chain were said to predict the HLA-A and HLA-B alleles of most subjects accurately. In vitro, a few CMV-associated chains proved specific for CMV antigens.

Primers for the PCR totalled 60 Vbeta and 13 Jbeta. The protocol was immunoSEQ multiplex PCR, while the TCRdb copy is restricted to in-frame clones and leaves out a portion. Of 200,000 to 250,000 clones in the sample, approximately 80% were seen once. For this clone: Its antigen is unidentified.

This CDR3 has 15 amino acids. The chain couples TRBV21-1 to TRBJ2-7; the table's D call, TRBD2, has no DNA check behind it. TRBV21-1 corresponds to a pseudogene. This TCR was recovered from a girl aged 5 to 17 in good health and CMV-seronegative. The sequenced sample was PBMCs. CDR3 nucleotide sequence: TGTGCCAGCAGCAAGGGACTAGCGGGGGGCCACGAGCAGTACTTC. Translated, it gives CASSKGLAGGHEQYF.